The rows below give T cell receptor beta chains drawn from one sample of a study of post-analysis software for immune sequencing data. TCRdb passed the PCR reads through MiXCR, listing each CDR3 protein once. In the table there are roughly 730,000 distinct CDR3 sequences, roughly 29% of which are singletons. The sample was blood. The receptors here all came from a girl between 5 and 17 years old with multiple sclerosis. CDR3s include the opening cysteine and the closing phenylalanine or tryptophan. D genes are given only for firm matches. Size values are once, few and many counts, or a class for expanded clones, and some rows have none.

>TRBV28|TRBD2|TRBJ2-1|.
CASSYGLAGTLNEQFF
TGTGCCAGCAGTTACGGACTAGCGGGAACCCTAAATGAGCAGTTCTTC
>TRBV20-1|.|TRBJ2-3|.
CSARDPPGRTDTQYF
TGCAGTGCTAGAGATCCCCCAGGGAGAACAGATACGCAGTATTTT
>TRBV5-1|TRBD1|TRBJ1-4|.
CASSLANRGRDRAANEKLFF
TGCGCCAGCAGCTTAGCTAACAGGGGGCGAGATCGTGCGGCTAATGAAAAACTGTTTTTT
>TRBV2|.|TRBJ2-5|.
CANSGVRGGETRYF
TGTGCCAACAGTGGCGTCAGGGGAGGGGAGACCCGGTACTTC
>TRBV9|TRBD1|TRBJ1-2|.
CASSVQGAGYGYTF
TGTGCCAGCAGCGTACAGGGGGCGGGCTATGGCTACACCTTC
>TRBV7-2|TRBD1|TRBJ1-4|.
CASRARGSNEKLFF
TGTGCCAGCAGGGCCAGGGGGAGTAATGAAAAACTGTTTTTT
>TRBV12-3/TRBV12-4|.|TRBJ2-7|few
CASSLTGLAYEQYF
TGTGCCAGCAGTTTGACGGGCTTGGCCTACGAGCAGTACTTC
>TRBV7-6|.|TRBJ1-1|.
CATFGLNTEAFF
TGTGCCACATTCGGCTTGAACACTGAAGCTTTCTTT
>TRBV7-9|TRBD1|TRBJ1-5|few
CASSRLDRGLDQPQHF
TGTGCCAGCAGCAGACTGGACAGGGGACTCGATCAGCCCCAGCATTTT
>TRBV12-3/TRBV12-4|.|TRBJ2-6|few
CASTRRTAHSGANVLTF
TGTGCCAGCACCCGGAGGACAGCACACTCTGGGGCCAACGTCCTGACTTTC
>TRBV6-1|TRBD1|TRBJ2-5|.
CASIRGRETQYF
TGTGCCAGCATCAGGGGGCGAGAGACCCAGTACTTC
>TRBV7-9|.|TRBJ2-5|.
CASSLGQGSPETQYF
TGTGCCAGCAGCTTAGGCCAGGGCTCTCCAGAGACCCAGTACTTC
>TRBV4-3|TRBD2|TRBJ2-5|few
CASSQVGRGGRKETQYF
TGCGCCAGCAGCCAGGTTGGCCGAGGCGGGAGAAAAGAGACCCAGTACTTC
>TRBV6-6|.|TRBJ2-1|few
CASTDLVALRENEQFF
TGTGCCAGCACGGACCTTGTGGCTCTCCGCGAGAATGAGCAGTTCTTC
>TRBV4-3|.|TRBJ2-7|.
CASSPPGVPNEQYF
TGCGCCAGCAGCCCTCCGGGTGTTCCCAACGAGCAGTACTTC
>TRBV4-3|TRBD1|TRBJ1-4|.
CASSPGGQGVEKLFF
TGCGCCAGCAGCCCCGGTGGACAGGGGGTTGAAAAACTGTTTTTT
>TRBV7-2|.|TRBJ2-3|.
CASSLGQFMDTQYF
TGTGCCAGCAGCTTAGGGCAGTTCATGGATACGCAGTATTTT
>TRBV9|.|TRBJ2-6|.
CASSVEVTAGSSGANVLTF
TGTGCCAGCAGCGTAGAAGTGACGGCCGGGAGCTCTGGGGCCAACGTCCTGACTTTC
>TRBV5-1|.|TRBJ2-6|few
CASSLMTSGANVLTF
TGCGCCAGCAGCTTAATGACCTCTGGGGCCAACGTCCTGACTTTC
>TRBV5-1|TRBD2|TRBJ2-5|.
CASGSTSGKETQYF
TGCGCCAGCGGCTCGACTAGCGGGAAAGAGACCCAGTACTTC
>TRBV6-1|.|TRBJ1-2|.
CASSEKGGPYGYTF
TGTGCCAGCAGTGAGAAGGGCGGACCCTATGGCTACACCTTC
>TRBV6-5|TRBD2|TRBJ2-1|.
CASSYSGTSGHNEQFF
TGTGCCAGCAGCTATTCCGGGACTAGCGGCCACAATGAGCAGTTCTTC
>TRBV27|.|TRBJ1-5|few
CASSFAGVNQPQHF
TGTGCCAGCAGTTTCGCAGGAGTCAATCAGCCCCAGCATTTT
>TRBV20-1|TRBD2|TRBJ2-7|.
CSARVLAGSYEQYF
TGCAGTGCTAGAGTCCTAGCGGGATCGTACGAGCAGTACTTC
>TRBV7-2|.|TRBJ1-5|.
CASSLVVDQPQHF
TGTGCCAGCAGCTTAGTGGTCGATCAGCCCCAGCATTTT
>TRBV5-5|.|TRBJ2-1|.
CASSFWVYEQFF
TGTGCCAGCAGCTTCTGGGTATACGAGCAGTTCTTC
>TRBV9|TRBD1|TRBJ2-1|few
CASSVVGDRGFVEQFF
TGTGCCAGCAGCGTAGTTGGGGACAGGGGTTTCGTTGAACAGTTCTTC
>TRBV6-5|TRBD1|TRBJ1-1|.
CASVQGAFPTEAFF
TGTGCCAGCGTCCAGGGGGCCTTCCCCACTGAAGCTTTCTTT
>TRBV4-3|.|TRBJ1-1|.
CAGSQERVRSTEAFF
TGCGCCGGCAGCCAAGAGCGGGTGCGGAGCACTGAAGCTTTCTTT
>TRBV20-1|.|TRBJ2-2|few
CSARATLGSPPRPNTGELFF
TGCAGTGCTAGGGCTACTTTAGGGTCTCCCCCTCGACCGAACACCGGGGAGCTGTTTTTT
>TRBV15|.|TRBJ2-1|few
CATSGIEQFF
TGTGCCACCAGCGGGATAGAGCAGTTCTTC
>TRBV28|.|TRBJ2-1|.
CASSHQGGIYNEQFF
TGTGCCAGCAGTCACCAGGGGGGAATTTACAATGAGCAGTTCTTC
>TRBV7-2|TRBD1|TRBJ2-5|few
CASSLEDRGETQYF
TGTGCCAGCAGCTTAGAGGACAGGGGAGAGACCCAGTACTTC
>TRBV12-3/TRBV12-4|.|TRBJ1-2|.
CASSLLQTTTANYGYTF
TGTGCCAGCAGTTTGCTTCAGACGACAACCGCTAACTATGGCTACACCTTC
>TRBV7-8|TRBD1|TRBJ1-2|.
CASSPTTGVYGYTF
TGTGCCAGCAGCCCTACGACAGGGGTCTATGGCTACACCTTC